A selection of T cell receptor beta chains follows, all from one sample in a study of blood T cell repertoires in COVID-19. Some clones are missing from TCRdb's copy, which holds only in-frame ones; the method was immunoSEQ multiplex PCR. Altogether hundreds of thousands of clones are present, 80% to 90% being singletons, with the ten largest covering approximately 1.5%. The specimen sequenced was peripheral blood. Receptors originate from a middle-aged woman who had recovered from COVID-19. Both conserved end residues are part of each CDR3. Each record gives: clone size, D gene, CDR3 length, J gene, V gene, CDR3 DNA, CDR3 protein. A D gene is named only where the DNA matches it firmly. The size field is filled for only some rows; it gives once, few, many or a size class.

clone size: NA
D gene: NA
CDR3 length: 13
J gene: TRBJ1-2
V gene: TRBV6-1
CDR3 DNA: TGTGCCAGCAGTGAGGCAGGGTACGATGGCTACACCTTC
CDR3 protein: CASSEAGYDGYTF

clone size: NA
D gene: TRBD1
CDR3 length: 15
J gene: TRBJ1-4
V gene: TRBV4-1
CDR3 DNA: TGCGCCAGCAGCCACGACAGGGTTCCAAATGAAAAACTGTTTTTT
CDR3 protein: CASSHDRVPNEKLFF

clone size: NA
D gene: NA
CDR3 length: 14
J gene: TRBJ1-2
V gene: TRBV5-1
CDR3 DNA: TGCGCCAGCAGCCCGCAGACAGGAGACTATGGCTACACCTTC
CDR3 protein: CASSPQTGDYGYTF

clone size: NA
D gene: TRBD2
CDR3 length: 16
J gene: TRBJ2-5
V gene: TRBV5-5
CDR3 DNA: TGTGCCAGCAGTTCAGGACTAGCGGCTTTGGGAGAGACCCAGTACTTC
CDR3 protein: CASSSGLAALGETQYF

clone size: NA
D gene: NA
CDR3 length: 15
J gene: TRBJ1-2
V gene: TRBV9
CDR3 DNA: TGTGCCAGCAGCGGGAGGACCGCGAATACATATGGCTACACCTTC
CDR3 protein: CASSGRTANTYGYTF

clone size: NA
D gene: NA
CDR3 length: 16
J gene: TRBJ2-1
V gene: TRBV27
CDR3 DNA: TGTGCCAGCAGTTTATCGGCTAGCCGAGGAGCAGATGAGCAGTTCTTC
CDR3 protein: CASSLSASRGADEQFF

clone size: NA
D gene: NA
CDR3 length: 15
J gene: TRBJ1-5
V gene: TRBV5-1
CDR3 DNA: TGCGCCAGCAGCTTGGTCCCAGGGCAGAATCAGCCCCAGCATTTT
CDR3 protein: CASSLVPGQNQPQHF

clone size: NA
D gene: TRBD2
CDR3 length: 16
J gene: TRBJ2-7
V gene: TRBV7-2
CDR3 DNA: TGTGCCAGCAGCTTAGCTGGGCGGGGGGGCACCTACGAGCAGTACTTC
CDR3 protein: CASSLAGRGGTYEQYF

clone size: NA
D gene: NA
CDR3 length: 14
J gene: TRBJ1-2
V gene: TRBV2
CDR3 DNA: TGTGCCAGCAGTGGCCGGTTTTTTAACTATGGCTACACCTTC
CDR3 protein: CASSGRFFNYGYTF

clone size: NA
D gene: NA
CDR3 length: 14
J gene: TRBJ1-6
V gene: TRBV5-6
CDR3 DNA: TGTGCCAGCAGACCGAGGACAGTCGGCTCACCCCTCCACTTT
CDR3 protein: CASRPRTVGSPLHF

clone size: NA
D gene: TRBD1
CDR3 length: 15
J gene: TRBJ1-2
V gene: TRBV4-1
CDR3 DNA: TGCGCCAGCAGCCAAGTACTACAGGGGGCGGAGGGCTACACCTTC
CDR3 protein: CASSQVLQGAEGYTF

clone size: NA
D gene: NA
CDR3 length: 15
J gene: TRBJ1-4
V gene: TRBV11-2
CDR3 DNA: TGTGCCAGCAGCTTAGCCCAGGACAACTATGAAAAACTGTTTTTT
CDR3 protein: CASSLAQDNYEKLFF

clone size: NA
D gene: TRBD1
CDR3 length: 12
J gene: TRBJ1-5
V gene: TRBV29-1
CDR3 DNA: TGCAGCGTCGGGGACAGACGGGGAGCCCAGCATTTT
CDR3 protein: CSVGDRRGAQHF

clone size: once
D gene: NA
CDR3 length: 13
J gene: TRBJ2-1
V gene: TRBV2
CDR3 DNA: TGTGCCAGCAGTGAAGAGTCGGGGGATGAGCAGTTCTTC
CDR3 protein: CASSEESGDEQFF

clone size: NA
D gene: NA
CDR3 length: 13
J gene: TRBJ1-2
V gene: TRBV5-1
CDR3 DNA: TGCGCCAGCAGCCGGGGGGATAACTATGGCTACACCTTC
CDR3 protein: CASSRGDNYGYTF

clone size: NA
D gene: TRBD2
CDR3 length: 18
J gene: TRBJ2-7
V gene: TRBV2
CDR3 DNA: TGTGCCAGCAGGGGGACTAGCGGCCAAGAAGAAGTAGTCTACGAGCAGTACTTC
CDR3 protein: CASRGTSGQEEVVYEQYF

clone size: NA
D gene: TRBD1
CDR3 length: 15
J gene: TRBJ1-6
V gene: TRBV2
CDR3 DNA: TGTGCCAGCAGTGAAGAAGGCAGGGGGTATTCACCCCTCCACTTT
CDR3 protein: CASSEEGRGYSPLHF

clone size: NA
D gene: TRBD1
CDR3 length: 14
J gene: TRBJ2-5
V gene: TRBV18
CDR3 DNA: TGTGCCAGCTCACGACAGGGGGGCTTAGAGACCCAGTACTTC
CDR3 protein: CASSRQGGLETQYF

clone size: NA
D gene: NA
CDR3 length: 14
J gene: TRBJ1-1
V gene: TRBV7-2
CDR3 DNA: TGTGCCAGCAGTCATGGGGGGTTGAACACTGAAGCTTTCTTT
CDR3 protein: CASSHGGLNTEAFF

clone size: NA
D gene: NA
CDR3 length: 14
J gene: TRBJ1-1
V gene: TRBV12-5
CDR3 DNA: TGTGCTAGCGGACTACGGGGTGGGAACACTGAAGCTTTCTTT
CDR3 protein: CASGLRGGNTEAFF

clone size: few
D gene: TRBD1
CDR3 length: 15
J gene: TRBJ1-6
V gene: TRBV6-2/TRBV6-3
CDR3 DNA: TGTGCCAGCAGTTACGGACAGGGGGCGAATTCACCCCTCCACTTT
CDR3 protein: CASSYGQGANSPLHF

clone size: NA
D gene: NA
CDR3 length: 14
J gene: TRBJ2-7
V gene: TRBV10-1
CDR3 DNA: TGCGCCAGCAGTGAGGCGGGGATGCCCTACGAGCAGTACTTC
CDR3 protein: CASSEAGMPYEQYF

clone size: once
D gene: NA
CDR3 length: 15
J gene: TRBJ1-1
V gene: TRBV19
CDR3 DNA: TGTGCCAGTACCCGAGCCGACACCGTGAGAACTGAAGCTTTCTTT
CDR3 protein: CASTRADTVRTEAFF

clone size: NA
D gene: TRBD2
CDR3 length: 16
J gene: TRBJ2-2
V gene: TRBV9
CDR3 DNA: TGTGCCAGCAGCGTACTGTGGCGGGGGGTAAGCGGGGAGCTGTTTTTT
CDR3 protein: CASSVLWRGVSGELFF

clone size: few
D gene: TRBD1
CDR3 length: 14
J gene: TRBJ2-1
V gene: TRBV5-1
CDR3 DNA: TGCGCCAGCAGCGCGACAGGGGGCTACAATGAGCAGTTCTTC
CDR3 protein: CASSATGGYNEQFF

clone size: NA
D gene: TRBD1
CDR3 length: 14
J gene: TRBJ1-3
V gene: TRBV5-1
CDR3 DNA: TGCGCCAGCAGCTTCGGGACAGCTGGAAACACCATATATTTT
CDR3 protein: CASSFGTAGNTIYF

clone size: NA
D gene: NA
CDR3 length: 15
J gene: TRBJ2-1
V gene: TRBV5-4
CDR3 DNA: TGTGCCAGCAGCTTGGGTCGGGGTACCTACAATGAGCAGTTCTTC
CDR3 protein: CASSLGRGTYNEQFF

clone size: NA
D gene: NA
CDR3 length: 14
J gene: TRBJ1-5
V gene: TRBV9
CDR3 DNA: TGTGCCAGCAGCGTAGCCGGTAGCAATCAGCCCCAGCATTTT
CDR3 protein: CASSVAGSNQPQHF

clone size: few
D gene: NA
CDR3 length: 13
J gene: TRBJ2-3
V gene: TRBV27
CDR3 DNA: TGTGCCAGCAACCCAGCAGGGACAGATACGCAGTATTTT
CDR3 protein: CASNPAGTDTQYF

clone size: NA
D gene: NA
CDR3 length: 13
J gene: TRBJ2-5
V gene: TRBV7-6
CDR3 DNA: TGTGCCAGCAGCCTATCCCCCCAAGAGACCCAGTACTTC
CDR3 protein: CASSLSPQETQYF

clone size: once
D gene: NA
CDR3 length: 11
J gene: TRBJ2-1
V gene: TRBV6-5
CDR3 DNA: TGTGCCAGCAGATCTGAGGGTGAGCAGTTCTTC
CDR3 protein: CASRSEGEQFF

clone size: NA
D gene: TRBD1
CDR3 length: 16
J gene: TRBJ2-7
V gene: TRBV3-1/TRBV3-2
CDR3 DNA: TGTGCCAGCAGCCAGGGACAGTACTTCCCGGCCTACGAGCAGTACTTC
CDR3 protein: CASSQGQYFPAYEQYF